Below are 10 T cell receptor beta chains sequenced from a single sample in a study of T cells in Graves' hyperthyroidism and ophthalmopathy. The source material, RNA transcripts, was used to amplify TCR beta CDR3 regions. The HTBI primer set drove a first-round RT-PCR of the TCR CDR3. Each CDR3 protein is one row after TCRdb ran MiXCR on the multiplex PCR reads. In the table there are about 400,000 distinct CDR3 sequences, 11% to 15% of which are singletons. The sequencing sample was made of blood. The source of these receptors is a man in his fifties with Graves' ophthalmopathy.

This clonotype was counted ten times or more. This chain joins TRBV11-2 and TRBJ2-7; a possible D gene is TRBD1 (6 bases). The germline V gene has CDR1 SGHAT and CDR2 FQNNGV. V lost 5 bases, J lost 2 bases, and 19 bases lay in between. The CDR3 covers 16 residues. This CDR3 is CASSPGGFSGAYEQYF. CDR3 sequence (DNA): TGTGCCAGCAGCCCAGGCGGGTTCTCAGGGGCCTACGAGCAGTACTTC.

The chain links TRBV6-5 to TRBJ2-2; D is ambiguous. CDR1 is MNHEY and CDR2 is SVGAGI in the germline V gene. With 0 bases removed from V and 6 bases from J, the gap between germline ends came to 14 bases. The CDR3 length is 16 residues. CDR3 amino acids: CASSYSGPLNPGELFF. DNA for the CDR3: TGTGCCAGCAGTTACTCGGGTCCCCTCAACCCCGGGGAGCTGTTTTTT.

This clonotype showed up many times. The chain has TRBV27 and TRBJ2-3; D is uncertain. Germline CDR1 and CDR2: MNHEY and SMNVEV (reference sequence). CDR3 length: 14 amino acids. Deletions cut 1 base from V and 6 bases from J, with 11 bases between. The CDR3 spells CASSLYSSRDTQYF. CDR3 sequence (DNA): TGTGCCAGCAGTTTATACAGCAGCAGGGATACGCAGTATTTT.

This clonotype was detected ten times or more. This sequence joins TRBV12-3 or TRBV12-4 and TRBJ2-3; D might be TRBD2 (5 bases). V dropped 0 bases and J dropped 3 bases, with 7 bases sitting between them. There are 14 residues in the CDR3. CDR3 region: CASSLAGATDTQYF. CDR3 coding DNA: TGTGCCAGCAGTTTAGCGGGAGCGACAGATACGCAGTATTTT.

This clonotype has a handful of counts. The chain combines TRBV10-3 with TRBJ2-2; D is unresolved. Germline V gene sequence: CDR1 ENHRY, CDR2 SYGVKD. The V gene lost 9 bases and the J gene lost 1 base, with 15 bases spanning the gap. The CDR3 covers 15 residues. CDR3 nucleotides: TGTGCCATGGGAAACCAGGACGGGAACACCGGGGAGCTGTTTTTT. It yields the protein CAMGNQDGNTGELFF.

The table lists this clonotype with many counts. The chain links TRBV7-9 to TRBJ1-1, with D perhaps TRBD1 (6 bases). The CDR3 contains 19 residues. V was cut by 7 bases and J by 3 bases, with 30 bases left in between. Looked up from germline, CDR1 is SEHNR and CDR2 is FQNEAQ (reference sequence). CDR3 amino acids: CASTRGLKIWTDLDTEAFF. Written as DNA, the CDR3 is TGTGCCAGCACCCGAGGACTAAAAATATGGACAGACTTGGACACTGAAGCTTTCTTT.

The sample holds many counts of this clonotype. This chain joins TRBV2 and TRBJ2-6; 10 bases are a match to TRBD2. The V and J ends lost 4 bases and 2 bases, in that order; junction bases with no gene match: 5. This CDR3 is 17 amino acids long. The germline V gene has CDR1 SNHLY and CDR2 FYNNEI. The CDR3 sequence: CASSVSLAGAGANVLTF. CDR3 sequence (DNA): TGTGCCAGCAGTGTAAGTCTAGCGGGAGCTGGGGCCAACGTCCTGACTTTC.

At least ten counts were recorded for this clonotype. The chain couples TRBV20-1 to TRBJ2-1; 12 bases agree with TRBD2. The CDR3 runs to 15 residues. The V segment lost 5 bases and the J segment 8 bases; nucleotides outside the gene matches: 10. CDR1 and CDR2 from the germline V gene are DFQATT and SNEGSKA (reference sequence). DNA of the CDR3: TGCAGTGCTCCTGCTCCGGGACTAGCGGGCCATGAGCAGTTCTTC. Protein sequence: CSAPAPGLAGHEQFF.

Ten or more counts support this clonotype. CDR3 nucleotides: TGTGCCAGCAGTCGGTCAGGGCAGATGGTCACTGAAGCTTTCTTT. It encodes CASSRSGQMVTEAFF. V and J are TRBV28 and TRBJ1-1, with D maybe TRBD1 (5 bases). Germline V gene sequence: CDR1 MDHEN, CDR2 SYDVKM. V was trimmed by 5 bases and J by 4 bases, leaving 17 bases between them. This CDR3 has 15 amino acids.

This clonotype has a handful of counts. The CDR3 DNA reads as TGCAGCGTTGCAGGACTTTCGGGGGCCCTCCACTTT. It codes for CSVAGLSGALHF. The chain combines TRBV29-1 with TRBJ1-6; a weak D match, TRBD1 (5 bases). This CDR3 comprises 12 residues. The V gene lost 4 bases and the J gene lost 14 bases, with 15 bases spanning the gap. Germline loops: CDR1 SQVTM, CDR2 ANQGSEA.